This is a list of T cell receptor beta chains from one sample in a study of blood T cell repertoires in COVID-19. The method was immunoSEQ multiplex PCR; TCRdb's version includes in-frame clones alone and lacks a portion of them. In the table there are around 140,000 clones, approximately 82% of which are singletons. The sample comprised peripheral blood. These receptors were collected from a man in his sixties with active or convalescent COVID-19. The conserved cysteine and the conserved F or W are not part of the CDR3 here.

v_gene: TRBV12-3/TRBV12-4; j_gene: TRBJ1-2; CDR3aa: ASELTGNYGYT
v_gene: TRBV5-6; j_gene: TRBJ2-3; CDR3aa: ASSTGQGPSDTQY
v_gene: TRBV6-5; j_gene: TRBJ1-2; CDR3aa: ASSYSNSGTGGYT
v_gene: TRBV4-3; j_gene: TRBJ1-2; CDR3aa: ASSQDGRVGGYT
v_gene: TRBV30; j_gene: TRBJ2-1; CDR3aa: AWSGTGTRYNEQF
v_gene: TRBV5-6; j_gene: TRBJ1-1; CDR3aa: ASSLPGGMTEAF
v_gene: TRBV7-2; j_gene: TRBJ2-7; CDR3aa: ASSTRLAGVNEQY
v_gene: TRBV29-1; j_gene: TRBJ1-2; CDR3aa: SVGQPNWGYT
v_gene: TRBV6-5; j_gene: TRBJ2-7; CDR3aa: ASGRGHSYEQY
v_gene: TRBV11-3; j_gene: TRBJ2-6; CDR3aa: ASSFDPPAGPGANVLT
v_gene: TRBV11-3; j_gene: TRBJ2-3; CDR3aa: ASSSFTDTQY
v_gene: TRBV25-1; j_gene: TRBJ2-3; CDR3aa: ASRRPGDTQY
v_gene: TRBV7-8; j_gene: TRBJ1-4; CDR3aa: ASSYRKGHEKLF
v_gene: TRBV27; j_gene: TRBJ1-4; CDR3aa: ASSSGPHEKLF
v_gene: TRBV9; j_gene: TRBJ1-1; CDR3aa: ASSVTTVNTEAF
v_gene: TRBV5-4; j_gene: TRBJ1-6; CDR3aa: ASSLGGGANSPLH
v_gene: TRBV18; j_gene: TRBJ2-1; CDR3aa: ASSSQGDNEQF
v_gene: TRBV27; j_gene: TRBJ1-5; CDR3aa: ASRPQENNRQPQH
v_gene: TRBV30; j_gene: TRBJ1-1; CDR3aa: AWSFGIPDRAFMNTEAF
v_gene: TRBV30; j_gene: TRBJ1-4; CDR3aa: AWMLDRGKTNEKLF
v_gene: TRBV27; j_gene: TRBJ1-1; CDR3aa: ASTTLGTGVKVAF
v_gene: TRBV6-2/TRBV6-3; j_gene: TRBJ1-5; CDR3aa: ASSHGTVSNQPQH
v_gene: TRBV5-8; j_gene: TRBJ1-5; CDR3aa: ASSSGQGASNQPQH
v_gene: TRBV9; j_gene: TRBJ1-1; CDR3aa: ASSYLPEGGTEAF
v_gene: TRBV27; j_gene: TRBJ2-1; CDR3aa: ASRMGGVLNEQF
v_gene: TRBV19; j_gene: TRBJ2-7; CDR3aa: ASSTSGAARRLEQY
v_gene: TRBV3-1/TRBV3-2; j_gene: TRBJ1-2; CDR3aa: ASSHGENYGYT
v_gene: TRBV7-8; j_gene: TRBJ1-1; CDR3aa: ASRPTGWNTEAF
v_gene: TRBV10-3; j_gene: TRBJ1-4; CDR3aa: AIGGGSGEKLF
v_gene: TRBV12-3/TRBV12-4; j_gene: TRBJ2-3; CDR3aa: ASSLGQGDTQY
v_gene: TRBV19; j_gene: TRBJ1-5; CDR3aa: ASSTGQGFQPQH
v_gene: TRBV5-1; j_gene: TRBJ2-5; CDR3aa: ASSLAPGMETQY
v_gene: TRBV24-1; j_gene: TRBJ2-1; CDR3aa: ATSRQGYEQF
v_gene: TRBV5-1; j_gene: TRBJ2-2; CDR3aa: ASSLGVGELF
v_gene: TRBV7-2; j_gene: TRBJ2-7; CDR3aa: ASQPGTGFYEQY
v_gene: TRBV9; j_gene: TRBJ2-5; CDR3aa: ASSAGGLETQY
v_gene: TRBV7-2; j_gene: TRBJ2-2; CDR3aa: ASSLAAGLAGGQGTGELF
v_gene: TRBV14; j_gene: TRBJ1-1; CDR3aa: ASSLSPGTVSAF
v_gene: TRBV11-3; j_gene: TRBJ1-1; CDR3aa: ASSLSTEAF
v_gene: TRBV9; j_gene: TRBJ1-2; CDR3aa: ASSVALSDSYGYT
v_gene: TRBV3-1/TRBV3-2; j_gene: TRBJ2-4; CDR3aa: ASSLDVGVDKNIQY
v_gene: TRBV19; j_gene: TRBJ1-1; CDR3aa: ASRAEGAKNTEAF
v_gene: TRBV7-8; j_gene: TRBJ1-5; CDR3aa: ASSLTGMANQPQH
v_gene: TRBV7-2; j_gene: TRBJ2-3; CDR3aa: ASSFNEPWLTQY
v_gene: TRBV20-1; j_gene: TRBJ1-4; CDR3aa: SASPGSGSNEKLF
v_gene: TRBV30; j_gene: TRBJ1-1; CDR3aa: ALDVRGRNTEAF
v_gene: TRBV5-8; j_gene: TRBJ1-1; CDR3aa: ASSIYRGLMNTEAF
v_gene: TRBV10-3; j_gene: TRBJ2-3; CDR3aa: AISRRAPDTQY
v_gene: TRBV18; j_gene: TRBJ1-1; CDR3aa: ASSPPGVNTEAF
v_gene: TRBV5-1; j_gene: TRBJ1-2; CDR3aa: ASSRGDSLYGYT
v_gene: TRBV4-3; j_gene: TRBJ2-1; CDR3aa: ASSQGGGYNEQF
v_gene: TRBV3-1/TRBV3-2; j_gene: TRBJ2-5; CDR3aa: ASSHPGGGLQETQY
v_gene: TRBV27; j_gene: TRBJ1-5; CDR3aa: ASRQQGGNQPQH
v_gene: TRBV28; j_gene: TRBJ1-4; CDR3aa: ASSLTNRVVFEKLF
v_gene: TRBV14; j_gene: TRBJ2-5; CDR3aa: ASSQQVQETQY